These T cell receptor beta chains were read from a single sample in a study of cytomegalovirus exposure and HLA in healthy donors. Some clones are missing from TCRdb's copy, which holds only in-frame ones; the method was immunoSEQ multiplex PCR. The data show over 200,000 clones, more than 65% seen once. What was sequenced was PBMCs. The receptors derive from a woman aged 30 to 39 in good health and CMV-seronegative. Each CDR3 is given with its conserved first and last residue. Each record gives: clone size, CDR3 length, J gene, V gene, D gene, CDR3 DNA, CDR3 protein. D genes are given only for firm matches. Some rows have no size entry. The others give once, few or many, or a class for an expanded clone.

size: -
length: 18
J: TRBJ2-6
V: TRBV5-1
D: -
DNA: TGCGCCAGCAGACTAGTGGAGGGGTCGACCTCTGGGGCCAACGTCCTGACTTTC
CDR3: CASRLVEGSTSGANVLTF

size: -
length: 15
J: TRBJ2-7
V: TRBV9
D: TRBD2
DNA: TGTGCCAGCAGCGTGGAGCGGGAGGACTCCTACGAGCAGTACTTC
CDR3: CASSVEREDSYEQYF

size: -
length: 15
J: TRBJ1-5
V: TRBV7-3
D: -
DNA: TGTGCCAGCAGCTCGGACACCGTCGGAAATCAGCCCCAGCATTTT
CDR3: CASSSDTVGNQPQHF

size: -
length: 18
J: TRBJ2-7
V: TRBV5-5
D: TRBD2
DNA: TGTGCCAGCAGTTCCACTTATCTTTTGCGGGAGGCTCCTTACGAGCAGTACTTC
CDR3: CASSSTYLLREAPYEQYF

size: -
length: 15
J: TRBJ2-1
V: TRBV11-3
D: TRBD2
DNA: TGTGCCAGCAGCTTAAGAGGGACTAGCGGTTATGAGCAGTTCTTC
CDR3: CASSLRGTSGYEQFF

size: -
length: 18
J: TRBJ2-5
V: TRBV21-1
D: -
DNA: TGTGCCAGCAGCAAAGAAAATTTGGCGGGGGGGCTCCTCGAGACCCAGTACTTC
CDR3: CASSKENLAGGLLETQYF

size: few
length: 16
J: TRBJ1-6
V: TRBV4-1
D: TRBD1
DNA: TGCGCCAGCAGCCAAGTGGCAGGGGGCTATAATTCACCCCTCCACTTT
CDR3: CASSQVAGGYNSPLHF

size: -
length: 15
J: TRBJ2-5
V: TRBV11-3
D: TRBD1
DNA: TGTGCCAGCAGCTACCGACAGGGCGCGCGGGAGACCCAGTACTTC
CDR3: CASSYRQGARETQYF

size: -
length: 15
J: TRBJ2-7
V: TRBV7-8
D: TRBD2
DNA: TGTGCCAGCAGGACAAGGAGCGGGGGGACCTACGAGCAGTACTTC
CDR3: CASRTRSGGTYEQYF

size: -
length: 13
J: TRBJ2-7
V: TRBV6-1
D: TRBD1
DNA: TGTGCCAGCAGGGAGACAGGGGCAGACGAGCAGTACTTC
CDR3: CASRETGADEQYF

size: few
length: 12
J: TRBJ1-2
V: TRBV5-6
D: TRBD1
DNA: TGTGCCAGCAGCTCCAGGACAGGGCACTACACCTTC
CDR3: CASSSRTGHYTF

size: many
length: 16
J: TRBJ2-7
V: TRBV18
D: -
DNA: TGTGCCAGCTCACCCCTCAGCGGAGGAAGCTCCTACGAGCAGTACTTC
CDR3: CASSPLSGGSSYEQYF

size: -
length: 12
J: TRBJ2-7
V: TRBV6-5
D: TRBD2
DNA: TGTGCCAGCAATGGACTAGTAGGCGAGCAGTACTTC
CDR3: CASNGLVGEQYF

size: -
length: 15
J: TRBJ1-2
V: TRBV5-1
D: TRBD1
DNA: TGCGCCAGCAGCGAACCGGGGACAGGGGGCCCTGGCTACACCTTC
CDR3: CASSEPGTGGPGYTF

size: -
length: 16
J: TRBJ2-1
V: TRBV9
D: TRBD2
DNA: TGTGCCAGCAGCCCAGGTCAGAGCGGGGCCTACAATGAGCAGTTCTTC
CDR3: CASSPGQSGAYNEQFF

size: -
length: 15
J: TRBJ2-7
V: TRBV2
D: -
DNA: TGTGCCAGCAGTAAGCGAGGCGGACTAACCTACGAGCAGTACTTC
CDR3: CASSKRGGLTYEQYF

size: -
length: 13
J: TRBJ1-1
V: TRBV6-6
D: -
DNA: TGTGCCAGCCGGACCTCGGGGGGCACTGAAGCTTTCTTT
CDR3: CASRTSGGTEAFF

size: -
length: 16
J: TRBJ2-1
V: TRBV9
D: TRBD2
DNA: TGTGCCAGCAGCCCCGGGGGCGGGGGGTCCTACAATGAGCAGTTCTTC
CDR3: CASSPGGGGSYNEQFF

size: -
length: 14
J: TRBJ1-1
V: TRBV10-3
D: TRBD1
DNA: TGTGCCCCAGGGGACAGTTGTCTGAACACTGAAGCTTTCTTT
CDR3: CAPGDSCLNTEAFF

size: -
length: 14
J: TRBJ1-3
V: TRBV30
D: TRBD1
DNA: TGTGCCTGGAGTGGGACAGGGAGTGGAAACACCATATATTTT
CDR3: CAWSGTGSGNTIYF

size: few
length: 12
J: TRBJ1-1
V: TRBV25-1
D: -
DNA: TGTGCCAGCAGTTATCCAGAAACTGAAGCTTTCTTT
CDR3: CASSYPETEAFF

size: -
length: 14
J: TRBJ1-1
V: TRBV7-3
D: -
DNA: TGTGCCAGCAGCCCCGCGGCGGGTGACACTGAAGCTTTCTTT
CDR3: CASSPAAGDTEAFF

size: -
length: 16
J: TRBJ1-3
V: TRBV25-1
D: TRBD1
DNA: TGTGCCAGCAGAGAAACAGGGGGAATCTCTGGAAACACCATATATTTT
CDR3: CASRETGGISGNTIYF

size: few
length: 15
J: TRBJ1-2
V: TRBV19
D: TRBD1
DNA: TGTGCCAGTAGCGATTTCGGACAGGCCGACTATGGCTACACCTTC
CDR3: CASSDFGQADYGYTF

size: -
length: 13
J: TRBJ1-5
V: TRBV18
D: -
DNA: TGTGCCAGCTCACCGTCGCAGAATCAGCCCCAGCATTTT
CDR3: CASSPSQNQPQHF

size: -
length: 15
J: TRBJ2-1
V: TRBV7-3
D: TRBD2
DNA: TGTGCCAGCAGCTTAAGGACTAGCGGATACAATGAGCAGTTCTTC
CDR3: CASSLRTSGYNEQFF

size: -
length: 14
J: TRBJ1-2
V: TRBV7-3
D: -
DNA: TGTGCCAGCAGCTTAACCCCAGGGGACTATGGCTACACCTTC
CDR3: CASSLTPGDYGYTF

size: -
length: 13
J: TRBJ1-1
V: TRBV12-5
D: -
DNA: TGTGCTAGTGGTTTGGGTTTTAATACTGAAGCTTTCTTT
CDR3: CASGLGFNTEAFF

size: -
length: 16
J: TRBJ2-1
V: TRBV11-2
D: TRBD2
DNA: TGTGCCAGCAGCTTAGGGGGCGGGGGGAAAGTTGATGAGCAGTTCTTC
CDR3: CASSLGGGGKVDEQFF

size: medium-sized
length: 13
J: TRBJ1-1
V: TRBV6-4
D: -
DNA: TGTGCCAGCAGTGACTCTTACAGCACTGAAGCTTTCTTT
CDR3: CASSDSYSTEAFF

size: once
length: 11
J: TRBJ2-7
V: TRBV5-1
D: -
DNA: TGTGCCAGCAGCTATAGAAGCGAGCAGTACTTC
CDR3: CASSYRSEQYF

size: -
length: 12
J: TRBJ2-7
V: TRBV6-1
D: TRBD1
DNA: TGTGCCAGCAGCCCTGACAGGGGGGCGCAGTACTTC
CDR3: CASSPDRGAQYF

size: -
length: 15
J: TRBJ2-7
V: TRBV9
D: TRBD1
DNA: TGTGCCAGCAGCCCCCGGACAGGTTTGACCTACGAGCAGTACTTC
CDR3: CASSPRTGLTYEQYF

size: -
length: 15
J: TRBJ2-3
V: TRBV6-1
D: -
DNA: TGTGCCAGCACTCCGGGGGCTAGCGGAGCAGATACGCAGTATTTT
CDR3: CASTPGASGADTQYF

size: few
length: 12
J: TRBJ2-2
V: TRBV5-6
D: -
DNA: TGTGCCAGCAGTCTAGACTCCGGGGAGCTGTTTTTT
CDR3: CASSLDSGELFF

size: -
length: 14
J: TRBJ2-7
V: TRBV7-9
D: TRBD1
DNA: TGTTCCAGCAGCGAAGACAGGGGAACCTACGAGCAGTACTTC
CDR3: CSSSEDRGTYEQYF

size: once
length: 15
J: TRBJ1-1
V: TRBV27
D: -
DNA: TGTGCCAGCAGTTTATTGTCGGGTTCGAACACTGAAGCTTTCTTT
CDR3: CASSLLSGSNTEAFF

size: -
length: 16
J: TRBJ2-5
V: TRBV11-2
D: TRBD2
DNA: TGTGCCAGCAGCCATGCCGGGGAGCGGGGGGAAGAGACCCAGTACTTC
CDR3: CASSHAGERGEETQYF

size: -
length: 13
J: TRBJ1-4
V: TRBV2
D: TRBD1
DNA: TGTGCCAGGTCCGGGACAGGGAATGAAAAACTGTTTTTT
CDR3: CARSGTGNEKLFF

size: -
length: 13
J: TRBJ2-7
V: TRBV5-1
D: -
DNA: TGCGCCAGCAGCGTTGGACTTGGGAGCGAGCAGTACTTC
CDR3: CASSVGLGSEQYF

size: few
length: 15
J: TRBJ2-4
V: TRBV6-4
D: TRBD2
DNA: TGTGCCAGCAGTGAGACTAGCGGGAGGGGAAACATTCAGTACTTC
CDR3: CASSETSGRGNIQYF

size: once
length: 15
J: TRBJ2-1
V: TRBV7-3
D: -
DNA: TGTGCCAGCAGCTTAACGTATACTAGATACAATGAGCAGTTCTTC
CDR3: CASSLTYTRYNEQFF

size: -
length: 15
J: TRBJ1-6
V: TRBV7-9
D: TRBD1
DNA: TGTGCCAGCAGTTTGACCGGGACAGGGAATTCACCCCTCCACTTT
CDR3: CASSLTGTGNSPLHF